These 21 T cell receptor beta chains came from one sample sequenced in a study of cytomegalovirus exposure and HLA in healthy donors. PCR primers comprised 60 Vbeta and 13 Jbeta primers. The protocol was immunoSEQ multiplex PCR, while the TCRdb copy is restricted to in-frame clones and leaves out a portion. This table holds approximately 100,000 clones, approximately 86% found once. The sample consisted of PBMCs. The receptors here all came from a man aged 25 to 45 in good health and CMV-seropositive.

The CDR3: CASSFGTGWTEAFF. CDR3 DNA sequence: TGCGCCAGCAGCTTTGGTACCGGTTGGACTGAAGCTTTCTTT. This chain links TRBV5-1 with TRBJ1-1; D is uncertain. Germline V CDR1 and CDR2: SGHRS, YFSETQ. V lost 2 bases, J lost 5 bases, and 13 bases lay in between. This CDR3 comprises 14 residues.

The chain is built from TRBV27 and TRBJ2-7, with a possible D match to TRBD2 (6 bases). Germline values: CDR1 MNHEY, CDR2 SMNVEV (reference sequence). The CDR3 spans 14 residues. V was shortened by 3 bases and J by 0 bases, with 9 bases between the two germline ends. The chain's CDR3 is CASSFRRDSYEQYF. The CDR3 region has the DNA TGTGCCAGCAGTTTTCGGCGGGACTCCTACGAGCAGTACTTC.

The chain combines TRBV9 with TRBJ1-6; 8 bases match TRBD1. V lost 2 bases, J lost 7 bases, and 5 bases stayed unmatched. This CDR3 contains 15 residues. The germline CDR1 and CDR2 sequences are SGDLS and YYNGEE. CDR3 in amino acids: CASSVTGATNSPLHF. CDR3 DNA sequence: TGTGCCAGCAGCGTGACAGGGGCGACCAATTCACCCCTCCACTTT.

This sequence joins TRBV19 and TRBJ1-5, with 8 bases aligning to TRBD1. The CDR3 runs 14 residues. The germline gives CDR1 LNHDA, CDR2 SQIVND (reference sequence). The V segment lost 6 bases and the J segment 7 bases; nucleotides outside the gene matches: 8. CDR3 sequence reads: CASSSTGVEQPQHF. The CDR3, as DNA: TGTGCCAGTAGCTCGACAGGGGTTGAGCAGCCCCAGCATTTT.

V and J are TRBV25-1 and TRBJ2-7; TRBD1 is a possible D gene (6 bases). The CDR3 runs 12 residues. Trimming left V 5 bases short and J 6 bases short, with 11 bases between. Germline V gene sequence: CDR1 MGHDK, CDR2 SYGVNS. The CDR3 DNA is TGTGCCAGCAGTACAGGGTTCGGCGAGCAGTACTTC. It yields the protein CASSTGFGEQYF.

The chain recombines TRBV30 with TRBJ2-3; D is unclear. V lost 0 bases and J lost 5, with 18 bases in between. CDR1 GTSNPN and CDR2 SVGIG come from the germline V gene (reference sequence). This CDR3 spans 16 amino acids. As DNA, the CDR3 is TGTGCCTGGAGTGTACCCCCTATATGGTATGAAGATACGCAGTATTTT. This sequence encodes CAWSVPPIWYEDTQYF.

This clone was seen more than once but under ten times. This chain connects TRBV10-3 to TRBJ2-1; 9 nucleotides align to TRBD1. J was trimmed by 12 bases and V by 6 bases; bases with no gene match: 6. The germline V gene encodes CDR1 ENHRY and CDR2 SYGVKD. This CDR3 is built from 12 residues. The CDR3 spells CAISRDREGQFF. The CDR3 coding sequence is TGTGCCATCAGCCGGGACAGGGAAGGGCAGTTCTTC.

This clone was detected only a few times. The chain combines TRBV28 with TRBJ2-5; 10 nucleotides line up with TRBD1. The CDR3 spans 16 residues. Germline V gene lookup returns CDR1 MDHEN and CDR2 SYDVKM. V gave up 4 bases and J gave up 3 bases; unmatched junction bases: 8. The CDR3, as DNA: TGTGCCAGCAGTTACCCCCGGGACAGGGGAGAAGAGACCCAGTACTTC. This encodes CASSYPRDRGEETQYF.

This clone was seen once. CDR3 sequence reads: CASTPTGANTEAFF. DNA for the CDR3: TGTGCCAGCACACCTACAGGGGCTAACACTGAAGCTTTCTTT. The gene calls are TRBV27 and TRBJ1-1; 7 bases line up with TRBD1. Germline V gene sequence: CDR1 MNHEY, CDR2 SMNVEV (reference sequence). V shed 7 bases and J 2 bases; nucleotides not matched to a gene: 7. The CDR3 contains 14 residues.

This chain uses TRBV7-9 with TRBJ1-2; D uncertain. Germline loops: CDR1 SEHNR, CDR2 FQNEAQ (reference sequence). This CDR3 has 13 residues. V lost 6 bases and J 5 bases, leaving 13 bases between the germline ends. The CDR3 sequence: CASRGSGIYGYTF. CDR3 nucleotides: TGTGCCAGCAGAGGTTCAGGAATTTATGGCTACACCTTC.

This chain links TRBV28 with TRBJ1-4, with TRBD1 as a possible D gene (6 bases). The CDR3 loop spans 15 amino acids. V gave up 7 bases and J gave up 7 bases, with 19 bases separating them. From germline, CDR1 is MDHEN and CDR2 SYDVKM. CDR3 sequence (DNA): TGTGCCAGCATAGGAGCATACAGGGTTGGTGAAAAACTGTTTTTT. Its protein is CASIGAYRVGEKLFF.

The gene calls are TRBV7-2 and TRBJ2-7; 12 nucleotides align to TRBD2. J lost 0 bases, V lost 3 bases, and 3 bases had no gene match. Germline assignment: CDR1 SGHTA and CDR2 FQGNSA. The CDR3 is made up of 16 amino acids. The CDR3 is CASSFRTSGASYEQYF. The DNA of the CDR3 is TGTGCCAGCAGCTTCCGGACTAGCGGGGCCTCCTACGAGCAGTACTTC.

For the CDR3, the DNA is TGTGCCAGCAGTTTAGTTGGAGAAGGGGTCTACGAGCAGTACTTC. Translation gives CASSLVGEGVYEQYF. The chain has TRBV27 and TRBJ2-7, with D possibly TRBD1 on 5 matching bases. CDR3 length equals 15 residues. Per germline, CDR1 MNHEY and CDR2 SMNVEV (reference sequence). Trimming pared 2 bases from V and 3 bases from J, leaving 14 bases between.

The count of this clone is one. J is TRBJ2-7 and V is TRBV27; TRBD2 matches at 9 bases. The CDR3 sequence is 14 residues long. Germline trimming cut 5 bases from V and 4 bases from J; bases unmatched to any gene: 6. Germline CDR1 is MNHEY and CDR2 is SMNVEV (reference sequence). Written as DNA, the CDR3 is TGTGCCAGCAGTCGGCTAGCGGGGAGATACGAGCAGTACTTC. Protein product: CASSRLAGRYEQYF.

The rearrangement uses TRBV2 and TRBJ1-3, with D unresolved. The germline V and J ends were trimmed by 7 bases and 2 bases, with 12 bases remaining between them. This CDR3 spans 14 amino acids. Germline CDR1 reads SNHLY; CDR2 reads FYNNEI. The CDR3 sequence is CASIRGTPGNTIYF. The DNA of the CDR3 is TGTGCCAGCATACGGGGTACGCCTGGAAACACCATATATTTT.

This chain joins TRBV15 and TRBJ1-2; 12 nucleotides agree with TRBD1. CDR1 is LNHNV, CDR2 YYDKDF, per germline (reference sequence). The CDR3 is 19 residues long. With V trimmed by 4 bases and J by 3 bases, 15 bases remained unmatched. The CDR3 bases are TGTGCCACCAGCACTTGGGACAGGGGGCGATTTTCGAAGGACTATGGCTACACCTTC. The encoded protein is CATSTWDRGRFSKDYGYTF. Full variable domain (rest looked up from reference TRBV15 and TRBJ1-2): DAMVIQNPRYQVTQFGKPVTLSCSQTLNHNVMYWYQQKSSQAPKLLFHYYDKDFNNEADTPDNFQSRRPNTSFCFLDIRSPGLGDTAMYLCATSTWDRGRFSKDYGYTFGSGTRLTVV.

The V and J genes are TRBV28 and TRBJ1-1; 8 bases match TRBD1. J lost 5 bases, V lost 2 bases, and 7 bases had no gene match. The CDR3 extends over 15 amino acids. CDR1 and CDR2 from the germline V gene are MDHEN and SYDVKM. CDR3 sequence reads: CASSLPGQGLTEAFF. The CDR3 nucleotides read TGTGCCAGCAGTTTACCCGGACAGGGATTAACTGAAGCTTTCTTT.

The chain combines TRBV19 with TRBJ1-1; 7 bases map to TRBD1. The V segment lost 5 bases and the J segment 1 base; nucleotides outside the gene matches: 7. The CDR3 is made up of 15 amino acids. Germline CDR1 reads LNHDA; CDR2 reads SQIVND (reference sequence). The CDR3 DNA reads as TGTGCCAGTAGTTTACAGACAGGGCGGAACACTGAAGCTTTCTTT. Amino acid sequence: CASSLQTGRNTEAFF.

The CDR3 DNA reads TGTGCCGCCAAGACAGGGTTCAATGGCTACACCTTC. Encoded protein: CAAKTGFNGYTF. V usage is TRBV19 and J usage is TRBJ1-2, with 7 bases fitting TRBD1. The trim removed 11 bases at V and 6 bases at J, leaving 9 bases unmatched. The CDR3 sequence is 12 residues long. The germline CDR1 and CDR2 sequences are LNHDA and SQIVND (reference sequence).

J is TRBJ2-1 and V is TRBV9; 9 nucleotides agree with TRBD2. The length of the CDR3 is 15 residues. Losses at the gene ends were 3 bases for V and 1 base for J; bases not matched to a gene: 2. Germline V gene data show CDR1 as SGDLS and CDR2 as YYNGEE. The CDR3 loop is CASSDTSGSYNEQFF. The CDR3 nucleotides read TGTGCCAGCAGCGACACTAGCGGGTCCTACAATGAGCAGTTCTTC.

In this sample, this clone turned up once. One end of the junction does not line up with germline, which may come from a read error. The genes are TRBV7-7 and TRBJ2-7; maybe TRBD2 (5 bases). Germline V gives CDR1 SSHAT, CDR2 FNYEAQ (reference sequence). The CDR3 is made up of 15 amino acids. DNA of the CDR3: TGTGCTAGCAGCTTAGCGCATAGCCCCTGGTACGAGCAGTACTTC. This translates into CASSLAHSPWYEQYF.